Listed below are T cell receptor beta chains from one sample, sequenced in a study of CD8+ T cells in alopecia areata. The table came from immunoSEQ multiplex PCR; TCRdb's copy has only in-frame clones and leaves some out. The sample gives roughly 140,000 clones, approximately 50% of which show up once; roughly 0.99% is in the top ten. Here the sequenced sample was CD4+ T cells sorted from blood, taken at week 0. The receptors stem from a human donor with alopecia areata. Both conserved end residues are part of each CDR3. Each record gives: D gene, J gene, V gene, CDR3 length, clone size, CDR3 DNA, CDR3 protein. D genes are given only for firm matches. Part of the rows lack a size; the others show once, few, many or a class for expanded clones.

D gene: -
J gene: TRBJ2-7
V gene: TRBV18
CDR3 length: 16
clone size: -
CDR3 DNA: TGTGCCAGCTCACCTCCACTAGCTGACAGCTCCTACGAGCAGTACTTC
CDR3 protein: CASSPPLADSSYEQYF

D gene: -
J gene: TRBJ2-7
V gene: TRBV29-1
CDR3 length: 15
clone size: -
CDR3 DNA: TGCAGCGTTGAATTGTGGGGAGACTCTGCCTACGAGCAGTACTTC
CDR3 protein: CSVELWGDSAYEQYF

D gene: -
J gene: TRBJ2-7
V gene: TRBV20-1
CDR3 length: 10
clone size: -
CDR3 DNA: TGCAGTTGCGGGTCAGGCGAGCAGTACTTC
CDR3 protein: CSCGSGEQYF

D gene: -
J gene: TRBJ2-7
V gene: TRBV29-1
CDR3 length: 13
clone size: few
CDR3 DNA: TGCAGCGGTGCCCGGGGCCCGTCCTACGAGCAGTACTTC
CDR3 protein: CSGARGPSYEQYF

D gene: -
J gene: TRBJ2-5
V gene: TRBV5-5
CDR3 length: 13
clone size: -
CDR3 DNA: TGTGCCAGCAGCTTGGGGGCCCTGGAGGCCCAGTACTTC
CDR3 protein: CASSLGALEAQYF

D gene: TRBD1
J gene: TRBJ1-1
V gene: TRBV27
CDR3 length: 15
clone size: -
CDR3 DNA: TGTGCCAGCAGAGATCCGAGGGGGCGCGGGACTGAAGCTTTCTTT
CDR3 protein: CASRDPRGRGTEAFF

D gene: -
J gene: TRBJ2-1
V gene: TRBV6-6
CDR3 length: 11
clone size: -
CDR3 DNA: TGTGCCAGCAGTTCCGGCGATGAGCAGTTCTTC
CDR3 protein: CASSSGDEQFF

D gene: -
J gene: TRBJ1-2
V gene: TRBV4-2
CDR3 length: 15
clone size: -
CDR3 DNA: TGTGCCAGCAGCCAAGGTGAGGGTTTGGACTATGGCTACACCTTC
CDR3 protein: CASSQGEGLDYGYTF

D gene: TRBD2
J gene: TRBJ2-7
V gene: TRBV29-1
CDR3 length: 13
clone size: -
CDR3 DNA: TGCAGCGCTGTAGGGAGGGGCCGAAACGAGCAGTACTTC
CDR3 protein: CSAVGRGRNEQYF

D gene: TRBD1
J gene: TRBJ1-2
V gene: TRBV28
CDR3 length: 16
clone size: -
CDR3 DNA: TGTGCCAGCAGTTCCCGGGACAGAGAGTTCAGCTATGGCTACACCTTC
CDR3 protein: CASSSRDREFSYGYTF

D gene: TRBD2
J gene: TRBJ2-4
V gene: TRBV29-1
CDR3 length: 14
clone size: few
CDR3 DNA: TGCAGCGCCGATCCGGGCCGCGGGGGGAACATTCAGTACTTC
CDR3 protein: CSADPGRGGNIQYF

D gene: -
J gene: TRBJ1-2
V gene: TRBV30
CDR3 length: 13
clone size: -
CDR3 DNA: TGTGCCTGGAGTCAACGGTCTATCTATGGCTACACCTTC
CDR3 protein: CAWSQRSIYGYTF

D gene: -
J gene: TRBJ1-3
V gene: TRBV19
CDR3 length: 15
clone size: -
CDR3 DNA: TGTGCCAGTAGTGAAACAGGATCTTCTGGAAACACCATATATTTT
CDR3 protein: CASSETGSSGNTIYF

D gene: -
J gene: TRBJ1-3
V gene: TRBV30
CDR3 length: 15
clone size: -
CDR3 DNA: TGTGCCTGGGGCGACAGGACAATCTCTGGAAACACCATATATTTT
CDR3 protein: CAWGDRTISGNTIYF

D gene: -
J gene: TRBJ2-2
V gene: TRBV23-1
CDR3 length: 14
clone size: -
CDR3 DNA: TGCGCCAGCAGTCAACAGGGAAGCGCCGGGGAGCTGTTTTTT
CDR3 protein: CASSQQGSAGELFF

D gene: -
J gene: TRBJ2-2
V gene: TRBV5-1
CDR3 length: 15
clone size: -
CDR3 DNA: TGCGCCAGCAGCCACAGGACCGAAAACACCGGGGAGCTGTTTTTT
CDR3 protein: CASSHRTENTGELFF

D gene: -
J gene: TRBJ2-2
V gene: TRBV4-3
CDR3 length: 14
clone size: -
CDR3 DNA: TGCGCCAGCAGCCAAGAACAGGGAATCGGGGAGCTGTTTTTT
CDR3 protein: CASSQEQGIGELFF

D gene: -
J gene: TRBJ2-2
V gene: TRBV30
CDR3 length: 15
clone size: -
CDR3 DNA: TGTGCCTGGAGTGGGGACGGGAGAGGCACCGGGGAGCTGTTTTTT
CDR3 protein: CAWSGDGRGTGELFF

D gene: -
J gene: TRBJ2-2
V gene: TRBV28
CDR3 length: 13
clone size: once
CDR3 DNA: TGTGCCAGCAGTTTAGGACTAACCGGGGAGCTGTTTTTT
CDR3 protein: CASSLGLTGELFF

D gene: -
J gene: TRBJ1-2
V gene: TRBV4-1
CDR3 length: 14
clone size: -
CDR3 DNA: TGCGCCAGCAGCCAAGACTCAGGGATTTGGGGCTACACCTTC
CDR3 protein: CASSQDSGIWGYTF

D gene: -
J gene: TRBJ1-2
V gene: TRBV29-1
CDR3 length: 12
clone size: few
CDR3 DNA: TGCAGCGCCCACGGCCAAAACTATGGCTACACCTTC
CDR3 protein: CSAHGQNYGYTF

D gene: -
J gene: TRBJ2-7
V gene: TRBV5-1
CDR3 length: 16
clone size: -
CDR3 DNA: TGCGCCAGCAGCTTAAGTGCGGGGAGACCCTCCTACGAGCAGTACTTC
CDR3 protein: CASSLSAGRPSYEQYF

D gene: -
J gene: TRBJ2-3
V gene: TRBV29-1
CDR3 length: 13
clone size: -
CDR3 DNA: TGCAGCGTCGACCGGTGGCGCGGAGATACGCAGTATTTT
CDR3 protein: CSVDRWRGDTQYF

D gene: -
J gene: TRBJ1-4
V gene: TRBV5-4
CDR3 length: 14
clone size: -
CDR3 DNA: TGTGCCAGCAACATTGGCGGCCTCGATGAAAAACTGTTTTTT
CDR3 protein: CASNIGGLDEKLFF

D gene: -
J gene: TRBJ2-2
V gene: TRBV4-3
CDR3 length: 14
clone size: -
CDR3 DNA: TGCGCCAGCAGCCAAGGGTCTAGCCCCGGGGAGCTGTTTTTT
CDR3 protein: CASSQGSSPGELFF

D gene: -
J gene: TRBJ2-5
V gene: TRBV30
CDR3 length: 11
clone size: few
CDR3 DNA: TGTGCCTGGGGCCCGGGGAACACCCAGTACTTC
CDR3 protein: CAWGPGNTQYF

D gene: -
J gene: TRBJ2-4
V gene: TRBV29-1
CDR3 length: 14
clone size: few
CDR3 DNA: TGCAGCGTTGAAGAGCGCACCAGGGGGGACATTCAGTACTTC
CDR3 protein: CSVEERTRGDIQYF

D gene: TRBD2
J gene: TRBJ2-7
V gene: TRBV7-9
CDR3 length: 12
clone size: few
CDR3 DNA: TGTGCCAGCAGCGCACTAGCGGCCCTTAGGTACTTC
CDR3 protein: CASSALAALRYF

D gene: TRBD1
J gene: TRBJ1-5
V gene: TRBV30
CDR3 length: 12
clone size: few
CDR3 DNA: TGTGCCTGGAGAACAGGGGATCAGCCCCAGCATTTT
CDR3 protein: CAWRTGDQPQHF

D gene: -
J gene: TRBJ1-5
V gene: TRBV11-2
CDR3 length: 16
clone size: -
CDR3 DNA: TGTGCCAGCAGCTTAAGTATCGGGCCAGGGATTCAGCCCCAGCATTTT
CDR3 protein: CASSLSIGPGIQPQHF

D gene: TRBD1
J gene: TRBJ2-7
V gene: TRBV30
CDR3 length: 13
clone size: -
CDR3 DNA: TGTGCCCAGGGACAGGGGAAGGGACACGAGCAGTACTTC
CDR3 protein: CAQGQGKGHEQYF

D gene: -
J gene: TRBJ2-6
V gene: TRBV5-4
CDR3 length: 16
clone size: -
CDR3 DNA: TGTGCCAGCAGCCACGGGGTCGGCTCTGGGGCCAACGTCCTGACTTTC
CDR3 protein: CASSHGVGSGANVLTF

D gene: -
J gene: TRBJ1-2
V gene: TRBV30
CDR3 length: 15
clone size: once
CDR3 DNA: TGTGCCTGGAGTAGTGGACAGACAGCTAACTATGGCTACACCTTC
CDR3 protein: CAWSSGQTANYGYTF

D gene: TRBD2
J gene: TRBJ2-1
V gene: TRBV30
CDR3 length: 17
clone size: once
CDR3 DNA: TGTGCCTGGAGTGTAGGCGCGGGAGGTCCTACAATCTATGAGCAGTTCTTC
CDR3 protein: CAWSVGAGGPTIYEQFF

D gene: -
J gene: TRBJ1-5
V gene: TRBV6-5
CDR3 length: 12
clone size: -
CDR3 DNA: TGTGCCAGTCAGGGAGGCAATCAGCCCCAGCATTTT
CDR3 protein: CASQGGNQPQHF

D gene: -
J gene: TRBJ2-1
V gene: TRBV7-2
CDR3 length: 11
clone size: -
CDR3 DNA: TGTGCCAGCAGCGTCCGGGACGAGAAGTTCTTC
CDR3 protein: CASSVRDEKFF

D gene: TRBD2
J gene: TRBJ2-3
V gene: TRBV5-1
CDR3 length: 20
clone size: -
CDR3 DNA: TGCGCCAGCAGCTTGTACGTGGCTAGCGGGTGGGTCCCTAGCACAGATACGCAGTATTTT
CDR3 protein: CASSLYVASGWVPSTDTQYF

D gene: -
J gene: TRBJ2-7
V gene: TRBV30
CDR3 length: 13
clone size: -
CDR3 DNA: TGTGCCTGTAGGATGGCACGGGGTTACGAGCAGTACTTC
CDR3 protein: CACRMARGYEQYF

D gene: -
J gene: TRBJ1-4
V gene: TRBV5-1
CDR3 length: 14
clone size: few
CDR3 DNA: TGCGCCAGCAGCTTGACCGGGACTGGGGAAAAACTGTTTTTT
CDR3 protein: CASSLTGTGEKLFF

D gene: TRBD1
J gene: TRBJ1-2
V gene: TRBV29-1
CDR3 length: 12
clone size: -
CDR3 DNA: TGCAGCGGGACCGGGACAGGCTATGGCTACACCTTC
CDR3 protein: CSGTGTGYGYTF

D gene: TRBD2
J gene: TRBJ2-7
V gene: TRBV4-3
CDR3 length: 15
clone size: -
CDR3 DNA: TGCGCCAGCAGCCAAGAGCCAGCGGGAGCGTACGAGCAGTACTTC
CDR3 protein: CASSQEPAGAYEQYF

D gene: -
J gene: TRBJ1-2
V gene: TRBV6-1
CDR3 length: 15
clone size: few
CDR3 DNA: TGTGCCAGCAGTGAACTCGCCTTGAGGGTATATGGCTACACCTTC
CDR3 protein: CASSELALRVYGYTF

D gene: -
J gene: TRBJ2-7
V gene: TRBV23-1
CDR3 length: 15
clone size: -
CDR3 DNA: TGCGCCACCCAGTTGCAGTTCCAAAGCTCCTACGAGCAGTACTTC
CDR3 protein: CATQLQFQSSYEQYF

D gene: TRBD2
J gene: TRBJ2-3
V gene: TRBV19
CDR3 length: 16
clone size: -
CDR3 DNA: TGTGCCAGTAGTATGTCAGTAGCGGGAGTGCCGGATACGCAGTATTTT
CDR3 protein: CASSMSVAGVPDTQYF

D gene: -
J gene: TRBJ2-7
V gene: TRBV5-1
CDR3 length: 13
clone size: -
CDR3 DNA: TGCGCCAGCCAACGGGCCGAGTCCTACGAGCAGTACTTC
CDR3 protein: CASQRAESYEQYF

D gene: -
J gene: TRBJ1-2
V gene: TRBV28
CDR3 length: 14
clone size: -
CDR3 DNA: TGTGCCAGCAGTTCCAGCAGGGGAGCCTATGGCTACACCTTC
CDR3 protein: CASSSSRGAYGYTF

D gene: TRBD1
J gene: TRBJ2-7
V gene: TRBV5-1
CDR3 length: 14
clone size: few
CDR3 DNA: TGCGCCAGCAGCTCCGGGACAGGGTTTATCGAGCAGTACTTC
CDR3 protein: CASSSGTGFIEQYF

D gene: TRBD1
J gene: TRBJ1-2
V gene: TRBV9
CDR3 length: 15
clone size: few
CDR3 DNA: TGTGCCAGCAGCGCGAGCACAGGGGGCTCATCTGGCTACACCTTC
CDR3 protein: CASSASTGGSSGYTF

D gene: -
J gene: TRBJ2-4
V gene: TRBV29-1
CDR3 length: 15
clone size: -
CDR3 DNA: TGCAGCGTTGTCCCCAAAGGAGGTATTAAAAACATTCAGTACTTC
CDR3 protein: CSVVPKGGIKNIQYF

D gene: -
J gene: TRBJ1-5
V gene: TRBV28
CDR3 length: 15
clone size: few
CDR3 DNA: TGTGCCAGCAGTTTAACGGGACGGGACAATCAGCCCCAGCATTTT
CDR3 protein: CASSLTGRDNQPQHF

D gene: -
J gene: TRBJ1-1
V gene: TRBV6-6
CDR3 length: 13
clone size: -
CDR3 DNA: TGTGCCAGCAGTTACAAAGGAGGCTCTGAAGCTTTCTTT
CDR3 protein: CASSYKGGSEAFF

D gene: -
J gene: TRBJ1-2
V gene: TRBV30
CDR3 length: 10
clone size: -
CDR3 DNA: TGTGCCTGGAGGAGGGAAGGCTACACCTTC
CDR3 protein: CAWRREGYTF

D gene: -
J gene: TRBJ1-1
V gene: TRBV2
CDR3 length: 14
clone size: -
CDR3 DNA: TGTGCCAGCAGTGAAGTCCGACGGAACACTGAAGCTTTCTTT
CDR3 protein: CASSEVRRNTEAFF